This TCR beta chain was sequenced during a study of cytomegalovirus exposure and HLA in healthy donors. Vbeta (60) and Jbeta (13) primers were used in the PCR. Per the study methods: Some 9.9 million of some 80 million unique TCR beta chains were shared, per a later count. The protocol was immunoSEQ multiplex PCR, while the TCRdb copy is restricted to in-frame clones and leaves out a portion. The V and J calls and clone size come from that table; D and trimming were worked out from the DNA. Found here are 95,000 to 150,000 clones, about 86% of them singletons; the top ten hold around 2.3%. Study results and limitations: Another analysis was done later, and it associated fewer than 20,000 TCR beta sequences with HLA alleles at 0.05 false discovery rate. With DRB1 most and HLA-C fewest, TCR association rates differed between HLA loci in a later analysis.

Regarding this clone: Its antigen is unidentified.

The TCR was taken from a middle-aged woman in good health and CMV-seronegative. The sequenced sample consisted of PBMCs.

CDR3 in amino acids: CASKWTDTNYGYTF. CDR3 DNA: TGTGCCAGCAAATGGACAGATACGAACTATGGCTACACCTTC. This chain connects TRBV6-1 to TRBJ1-2; D might be TRBD1 (6 bases). V lost 7 bases and J lost 2, with 14 bases in between. The CDR3 extends over 14 amino acids. CDR1 is MNHNS and CDR2 is SASEGT in the germline V gene.